The present T cell receptor (beta chain) was sequenced within a study of T cells in Graves' hyperthyroidism and ophthalmopathy. Findings of the study overall: Among clonotypes expanded in thyroid above 0.001, most were also found in blood. In simple terms, a model built on 13 V-J features told ophthalmopathy apart from stable hyperthyroidism.

This clonotype was observed a handful of times. The target antigen is unknown. RNA transcripts provided the source from which TCR beta CDR3 regions were amplified. Initially, a first-round RT-PCR of the TCR CDR3 employed the HTBI primer set. Each CDR3 protein is one row after TCRdb ran MiXCR on the multiplex PCR reads. The repertoire has 600,000 or so distinct CDR3 sequences, approximately 14% of them found once; the top ten carry around 13%. The diagnostic basis comprised clinical symptoms, serum thyroxine and TRAb, thyroid ultrasound and orbital computed tomography. The PBMCs had their origin in roughly 10 ml of fresh peripheral blood. The receptor comes from a woman in her fifties or sixties with Graves' ophthalmopathy. The source material was blood.

The CDR3 DNA reads TGCGCCAGCAGCTTGGCACAGGGGGGCACTGAAGCTTTCTTT. It encodes CASSLAQGGTEAFF. The chain couples TRBV5-1 to TRBJ1-1; 8 bases are a match to TRBD1. The trim removed 0 bases at V and 4 bases at J, leaving 2 bases unmatched. The CDR3 spans 14 residues. Germline assignment: CDR1 SGHRS and CDR2 YFSETQ. Full variable domain (missing parts from reference TRBV5-1 and TRBJ1-1): KAGVTQTPRYLIKTRGQQVTLSCSPISGHRSVSWYQQTPGQGLQFLFEYFSETQRNKGNFPGRFSGRQFSNSRSEMNVSTLELGDSALYLCASSLAQGGTEAFFGQGTRLTVV.